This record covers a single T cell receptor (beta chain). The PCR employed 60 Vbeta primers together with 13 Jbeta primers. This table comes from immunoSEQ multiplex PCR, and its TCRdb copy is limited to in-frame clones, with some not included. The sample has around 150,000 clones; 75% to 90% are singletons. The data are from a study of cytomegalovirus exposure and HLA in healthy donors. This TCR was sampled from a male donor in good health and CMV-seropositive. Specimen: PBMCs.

The DNA for the CDR3 is TGTGCCAGCAGTGATGGTAGCTCTGGGGCCAACGTCCTGACTTTC. It specifies CASSDGSSGANVLTF. The V gene is TRBV6-4, the J gene TRBJ2-6; D is unclear. Germline V gives CDR1 MRHNA, CDR2 SNTAGT. CDR3 length: 15 residues. The germline V and J ends were trimmed by 3 bases and 0 bases, with 6 bases remaining between them.